The 20 T cell receptor beta chains given below trace back to one sample, sequenced in a study of cytomegalovirus exposure and HLA in healthy donors. Both 60 Vbeta primers and 13 Jbeta primers went into the PCR. TCRdb's copy holds only in-frame clones and misses some; the assay was immunoSEQ multiplex PCR. The sample holds some 180,000 clones, approximately 85% seen once. Source material: PBMCs. These receptors all come from a woman aged 45-65 years in good health and CMV-seronegative.

This clone was seen a handful of times. V and J are TRBV2 and TRBJ1-2; TRBD1 matches at 7 bases. In germline, CDR1 is SNHLY, CDR2 FYNNEI. The V and J ends lost 5 bases and 2 bases, in that order; junction bases with no gene match: 2. The CDR3 totals 13 residues. The DNA of the CDR3 is TGTGCCAGCAGTTGGGACAGAAACTATGGCTACACCTTC. Its translation: CASSWDRNYGYTF. Based on the CDR3 plus reference TRBV2 and TRBJ1-2, the full variable domain is EPEVTQTPSHQVTQMGQEVILRCVPISNHLYFYWYRQILGQKVEFLVSFYNNEISEKSEIFDDQFSVERPDGSNFTLKIRSTKLEDSAMYFCASSWDRNYGYTFGSGTRLTVV.

The rearrangement uses TRBV11-2 and TRBJ1-2, with TRBD1 identical over 9 bases. In germline, CDR1 is SGHAT, CDR2 FQNNGV. The ends lost 9 bases at V and 2 bases at J; junction bases unmatched: 4. CDR3 length: 13 residues. The CDR3 here is CASGGQGNYGYTF. CDR3 DNA: TGTGCCAGTGGGGGACAGGGCAACTATGGCTACACCTTC.

The chain joins TRBV4-1 to TRBJ2-6; D not resolved. The length of the CDR3 is 18 residues. Trimming removed 0 bases at V and 0 bases at J, with 12 bases between. Germline V gene lookup returns CDR1 MGHRA and CDR2 YSYEKL. In nucleotides, the CDR3 is TGCGCCAGCAGCCAAGATCCCCCCGGTAGCTCTGGGGCCAACGTCCTGACTTTC. This encodes CASSQDPPGSSGANVLTF.

The chain links TRBV7-2 to TRBJ1-3; D remains ambiguous. The length of the CDR3 is 14 residues. V was cut by 2 bases and J by 3 bases, with 8 bases left in between. Germline V gives CDR1 SGHTA, CDR2 FQGNSA. CDR3 in amino acids: CASSLRSGGNTIYF. In nucleotides, the CDR3 is TGTGCCAGCAGCTTAAGGAGCGGTGGAAACACCATATATTTT. Using reference TRBV7-2 and TRBJ1-3 for the parts outside the CDR3, the full variable domain is GAGVSQSPSNKVTEKGKDVELRCDPISGHTALYWYRQSLGQGLEFLIYFQGNSAPDKSGLPSDRFSAERTGGSVSTLTIQRTQQEDSAVYLCASSLRSGGNTIYFGEGSWLTVV.

The V call is TRBV5-4, the J call TRBJ1-2, with a possible D match to TRBD1 (6 bases). There are 18 residues in the CDR3. V was trimmed by 5 bases and J by 6 bases, leaving 29 bases between them. In germline, CDR1 is SGHNT, CDR2 YYREEE (reference sequence). In DNA form, the CDR3 reads TGTGCCAGCAGATCCCACAGGGAAGTGATTCACCTTTCGGATGGCTACACCTTC. It is translated as CASRSHREVIHLSDGYTF.

In DNA, the CDR3 is TGTGCCAGCAGCTTGTACCGCGAGGACACAGATACGCAGTATTTT. Encoded protein: CASSLYREDTDTQYF. The gene calls are TRBV5-6 and TRBJ2-3; D unresolved. V dropped 1 base and J dropped 2 bases, with 11 bases sitting between them. CDR3 length equals 15 residues. Germline CDR1 and CDR2: SGHDT and YYEEEE.

V usage is TRBV30 and J usage is TRBJ2-1; D is undetermined. The CDR3 length is 14 residues. Trimming stripped 1 base from V and 4 bases from J, with 11 bases between. From germline, CDR1 is GTSNPN and CDR2 SVGIG (reference sequence). The DNA of the CDR3 is TGTGCCTGGAGTGGAGGCGGATTATACAATGAGCAGTTCTTC. Its translation: CAWSGGGLYNEQFF.

The chain recombines TRBV5-1 with TRBJ2-7; D not certain. The CDR3 loop spans 18 amino acids. The germline CDR1 and CDR2 sequences are SGHRS and YFSETQ. Between the trimmed V and J ends, which lost 0 bases and 2 bases, there was a span of 21 bases. For the CDR3, the DNA is TGCGCCAGCAGCTTGGTCGGCCCCTCATCCCTCCTAGCCTACGAGCAGTACTTC. Translating it yields CASSLVGPSSLLAYEQYF.

The genes are TRBV18 and TRBJ1-1, with no clear D. CDR1 and CDR2 (germline): KGHSH, LQKENI. The CDR3 extends over 11 amino acids. V gave up 2 bases and J gave up 11 bases, with 9 bases separating them. For the CDR3, the DNA is TGTGCCAGCTCACCAGGGGAGCGGGCTTTCTTT. As protein: CASSPGERAFF. The entire variable domain, with the rest obtained from reference TRBV18 and TRBJ1-1, is as follows: NAGVMQNPRHLVRRRGQEARLRCSPMKGHSHVYWYRQLPEEGLKFMVYLQKENIIDESGMPKERFSAEFPKEGPSILRIQQVVRGDSAAYFCASSPGERAFFGQGTRLTVV.

The V and J genes are TRBV7-3 and TRBJ2-2, with no clear D. The germline V and J ends were trimmed by 2 bases and 1 base, with 8 bases remaining between them. The CDR3 totals 15 residues. The germline gives CDR1 SGHTA, CDR2 FQGTGA. The CDR3 DNA is TGTGCCAGCAGCTTACTGGCTCGGAACACCGGGGAGCTGTTTTTT. As protein: CASSLLARNTGELFF.

This chain uses TRBV23-1 with TRBJ2-1, with a possible D match to TRBD1 (6 bases). TRBV23-1 carries the ORF label, with uncertain function. This CDR3 spans 16 amino acids. V was clipped by 3 bases and J by 3 bases, with 15 bases between them. The CDR3 bases are TGCGCCAGCAGTCATTTCCACAGGGTTTTCTACAATGAGCAGTTCTTC. Translating it yields CASSHFHRVFYNEQFF.

The genes are TRBV19 and TRBJ1-5; 8 positions match TRBD1. The V gene end was trimmed by 8 bases and the J gene end by 4 bases; junction bases not matched to a gene: 7. This CDR3 is built from 14 residues. Per germline, CDR1 LNHDA and CDR2 SQIVND (reference sequence). The CDR3 DNA follows: TGTGCCAGTCTCGGACAGGGATGGAATCAGCCCCAGCATTTT. It yields the protein CASLGQGWNQPQHF.

The chain uses TRBV30 and TRBJ2-3; D unresolved. The V gene's germline CDR1 is GTSNPN and CDR2 SVGIG (reference sequence). Trimming pared 1 base from V and 8 bases from J, leaving 13 bases between. This CDR3 comprises 13 residues. CDR3: CAWSGAVRGTQYF. The CDR3 bases are TGTGCCTGGAGTGGCGCCGTTAGAGGTACGCAGTATTTT.

The chain is built from TRBV28 and TRBJ2-5; 7 nucleotides match TRBD2. The V and J ends lost 5 bases and 5 bases, in that order; junction bases with no gene match: 11. The CDR3 is 15 residues long. CDR1 and CDR2 from the germline V gene are MDHEN and SYDVKM. CDR3 loop: CASSPHASGRETQYF. The CDR3 DNA follows: TGTGCCAGCAGTCCTCATGCTAGCGGTAGGGAGACCCAGTACTTC.

This chain uses TRBV28 with TRBJ2-7, with D hard to call. CDR3 length: 12 amino acids. Germline values: CDR1 MDHEN, CDR2 SYDVKM. V lost 3 bases and J 4 bases, leaving 7 bases between the germline ends. The CDR3 nucleotides read TGTGCCAGCAGTTTGAAGAGGTACGAGCAGTACTTC. Translation: CASSLKRYEQYF.

This clone showed up just a few times. The chain has TRBV7-9 and TRBJ1-5; tentatively, D is TRBD1 (5 bases). The V end lost 5 bases, the J end lost 3 bases, and 17 bases lay between the germline ends. The CDR3 covers 16 residues. The germline V gene has CDR1 SEHNR and CDR2 FQNEAQ (reference sequence). The CDR3 loop reads CASSDLQGPVNQPQHF. The DNA of the CDR3 is TGTGCCAGCAGCGACCTCCAGGGTCCAGTCAATCAGCCCCAGCATTTT.

This chain joins TRBV11-1 and TRBJ2-4; a weak D match, TRBD1 (5 bases). The CDR3 sequence is 13 residues long. Germline V gives CDR1 SGHAT, CDR2 FQDESV (reference sequence). Trimming removed 4 bases at V and 9 bases at J, with 13 bases between. The CDR3 is CASSSLVQGIQYF. Here the CDR3 DNA reads TGTGCCAGCAGCTCCTTGGTCCAGGGCATTCAGTACTTC. The variable domain in full, with the rest retrieved from reference TRBV11-1 and TRBJ2-4, is EAEVAQSPRYKITEKSQAVAFWCDPISGHATLYWYRQILGQGPELLVQFQDESVVDDSQLPKDRFSAERLKGVDSTLKIQPAELGDSAMYLCASSSLVQGIQYFGAGTRLSVL.

The CDR3 region has the DNA TGTGCCAGCAGTCAAACAGGGACGGCAGGCACAGATACGCAGTATTTT. Its protein product is CASSQTGTAGTDTQYF. The V call is TRBV28, the J call TRBJ2-3; a weak D match, TRBD1 (6 bases). Germline lookup yields CDR1 MDHEN and CDR2 SYDVKM. The CDR3 is 16 residues long. V lost 5 bases to trimming and J lost 1 base, with 16 bases between them. Full variable domain (remainder filled in from reference TRBV28 and TRBJ2-3): DVKVTQSSRYLVKRTGEKVFLECVQDMDHENMFWYRQDPGLGLRLIYFSYDVKMKEKGDIPEGYSVSREKKERFSLILESASTNQTSMYLCASSQTGTAGTDTQYFGPGTRLTVL.

The CDR3 region has the DNA TGTGCCAGCAGCTTGGACGCAGCCCTCGGAGCCTACGAGCAGTACTTC. It specifies CASSLDAALGAYEQYF. This chain uses TRBV5-4 with TRBJ2-7, with D hard to call. V was trimmed by 0 bases and J by 2 bases, leaving 15 bases between them. The CDR3 covers 16 residues. From germline, CDR1 is SGHNT and CDR2 YYREEE (reference sequence). Using reference TRBV5-4 and TRBJ2-7 for the parts outside the CDR3, the full variable domain is ETGVTQSPTHLIKTRGQQVTLRCSSQSGHNTVSWYQQALGQGPQFIFQYYREEENGRGNFPPRFSGLQFPNYSSELNVNALELDDSALYLCASSLDAALGAYEQYFGPGTRLTVT.

This clone was seen a single time. The rearrangement uses TRBV30 and TRBJ1-5; D call uncertain. V lost 2 bases and J lost 6, with 11 bases in between. CDR1 is GTSNPN and CDR2 is SVGIG in the germline V gene (reference sequence). The CDR3 loop spans 13 amino acids. CDR3 nucleotide sequence: TGTGCCTGGAGTTCATTCTCAGGTCAGCCCCAGCATTTT. Protein sequence: CAWSSFSGQPQHF.